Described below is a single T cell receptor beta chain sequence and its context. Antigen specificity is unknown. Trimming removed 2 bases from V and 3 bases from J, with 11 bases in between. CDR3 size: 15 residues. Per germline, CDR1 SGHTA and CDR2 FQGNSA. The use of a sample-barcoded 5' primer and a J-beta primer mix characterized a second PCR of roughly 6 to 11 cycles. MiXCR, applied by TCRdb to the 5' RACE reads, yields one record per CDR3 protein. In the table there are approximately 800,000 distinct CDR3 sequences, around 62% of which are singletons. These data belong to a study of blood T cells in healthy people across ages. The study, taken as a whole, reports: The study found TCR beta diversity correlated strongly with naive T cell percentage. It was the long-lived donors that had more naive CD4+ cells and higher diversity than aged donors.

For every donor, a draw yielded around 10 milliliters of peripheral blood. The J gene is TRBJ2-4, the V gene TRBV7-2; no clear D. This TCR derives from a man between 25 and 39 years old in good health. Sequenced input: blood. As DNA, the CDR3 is TGTGCCAGCAGCTTAATAACAGCCTTCAAAAACATTCAGTACTTC. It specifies CASSLITAFKNIQYF.